This TCR beta chain was recorded in a study of breast tumors, draining lymph nodes, adjacent tissues (TCRdb year 2016). Background on the whole study: The study compared TCR beta repertoires across tumor, adjacent nontumor tissue and axillary lymph nodes from breast cancer patients. In human breast cancer, the study set out to assess how tumor, surrounding tissue and draining lymph node repertoires relate to one another and whether T cells might be exchanged between them.

CDR1 is given as MNHEY and CDR2 as SVGEGT, both from the germline V gene. Trimming takes 0 bases from V and 6 bases from J, and the germline ends sit 9 bases apart. Inclusive of the bounding cysteine and phenylalanine, the CDR3 is 13 residues long. The sequence is cut down to CDR3 DNA, 39 bases in frame from base 1. The run used an Illumina HiSeq 2000. Multiplex PCR amplification was used to build the TCR beta chain libraries. High-throughput sequencing was used to analyze the amplified TCR beta chain products. Starting from the raw public reads, TCRdb applied fastp trimming at Q25, assembled clones with MiXCR and retained in-frame beta chains. A single entry per CDR3 protein holds the most common genes and DNA from its merged rows. A total of about 13,000 distinct CDR3 sequences appear in this sample, 62% of them only once. The ten largest clones add up to under 55% of the sample. This clonotype was detected ten times or more. Its target antigen remains unknown. Per-base quality was not reported, and no clone a single base away is much larger than it.

Adjacent samples were composed of nontumor breast tissue surrounding the tumor. The paper as a whole reports these results and caveats: Tumors showed preferential V and J gene usage, and their T-cell repertoire diversity fell below that of lymph nodes yet above that of nontumor tissue. The data were considered consistent with the idea that most tumor T cells come from the lymph node and then expand in tumor tissue. Tumor and nontumor tissue repertoires were significantly more similar in luminal-like than in basal-like breast cancer. The conclusion that tumor T cells originate in lymph nodes was presented as consistent with a hypothesis rather than as directly demonstrated.

The sample consisted of tumor-adjacent breast tissue. The sequence derives from a female donor with breast cancer. Some clones in this sample may be carry-over from other donors' samples. Rearrangement joined TRBV6-2 or TRBV6-3 to TRBJ2-7, and the D gene may be TRBD1, 5 bases matching. The DNA sequence follows: TGTGCCAGCAGTTACTCTGGTGGGGCCGAGCAGTACTTC. Its protein is CASSYSGGAEQYF.